This T cell receptor (beta chain) was sequenced for a study of Ad26.COV2.S vaccination and SARS-CoV-2 variants. Background on the study: Among those in the COV1001 Ad26.COV2.S trial arm was the donor. General study results and limits: Placebo recipients and vaccine recipients were similar in non-spike TCR breadth. Relative to placebo recipients, vaccine recipients exhibited elevated spike-specific TCR breadth.

From germline, CDR1 is SGHRS and CDR2 YFSETQ. CDR3 size: 13 residues. Trimming pared 0 bases from V and 2 bases from J, leaving 5 bases between. Treatment given: around 19 received Ad26.COV2.S at low or high dose, single or two shots; about five received placebo; per-sample allocation not given. Sampling happened 63 days after the first vaccine or placebo injection. This clone was observed once. Its antigen is unidentified. Measured with immunoSEQ multiplex PCR; TCRdb has only the in-frame clones, and not every one. This sample has about 330,000 clones, with roughly 90% found just once. The sample in question was peripheral blood, obtained in a trial of Ad26.COV2.S vaccine versus placebo. V and J are TRBV5-1 and TRBJ1-1; D not certain. The sequence was obtained from a person between 18 and 60 years old who received the Ad26.COV2.S COVID-19 vaccine or a placebo. The CDR3 bases are TGCGCCAGCAGCTTGGCATCAAACACTGAAGCTTTCTTT. Translation gives CASSLASNTEAFF. The full variable domain, its missing parts supplied by reference TRBV5-1 and TRBJ1-1, is KAGVTQTPRYLIKTRGQQVTLSCSPISGHRSVSWYQQTPGQGLQFLFEYFSETQRNKGNFPGRFSGRQFSNSRSEMNVSTLELGDSALYLCASSLASNTEAFFGQGTRLTVV.